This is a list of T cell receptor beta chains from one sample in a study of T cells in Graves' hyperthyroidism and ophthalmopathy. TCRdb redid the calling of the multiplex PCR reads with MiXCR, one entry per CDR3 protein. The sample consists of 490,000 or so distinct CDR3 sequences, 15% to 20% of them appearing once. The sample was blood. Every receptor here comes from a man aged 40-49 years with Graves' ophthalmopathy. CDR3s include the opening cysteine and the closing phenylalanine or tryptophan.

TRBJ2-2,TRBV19,CASTPDRAGELFF
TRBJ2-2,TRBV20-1,CSAPRGRWNTGELFF
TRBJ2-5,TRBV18,CASSPIQQETQYF
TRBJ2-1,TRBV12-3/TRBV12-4,CASSQDIRASADNEQFF
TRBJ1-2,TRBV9,CASSVVDRGGGYTF
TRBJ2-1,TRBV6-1,CASRRDGGTEQFF
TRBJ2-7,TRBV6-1,CASSSDRTGYEQYF
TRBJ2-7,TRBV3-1,CASSPSNAGEQYF
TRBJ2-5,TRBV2,CASNSRDIGETQYF
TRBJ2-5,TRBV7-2,CASSLTSGRAETQYF